The 21 T cell receptor beta chains below come from one sample, sequenced in a study of beta chain features in type 1 diabetes. Whole-study results and caveats: A moderate, significant TCRB CDR3 shortening appeared in type 1 diabetes across four CD4+ subsets.

These receptors have no identified antigens. The whole isolated RNA underwent reverse transcription, so sequencing captured expressed TCRB transcripts. Generated by immunoSEQ multiplex PCR, the TCRdb table keeps only in-frame clones and is missing some. The sample contains around 53,000 clones, 55% to 70% of which appear only once. Sequencing used stem cell memory CD4+ T cells from blood. The receptors were sampled from a woman under 40 with type 1 diabetes.

A remark on this clone: Compared with germline, one end of the junction differs, possibly owing to a read error. V usage is TRBV7-7 and J usage is TRBJ1-1, with D tentatively TRBD1 (6 bases). Per germline, CDR1 SSHAT and CDR2 FNYEAQ (reference sequence). This CDR3 contains 13 residues. The CDR3 region has the DNA TGTGCTAGCAGCGTGGACAGCTACACTGAAGCTTTCTTT. Translation gives CASSVDSYTEAFF. The full variable domain, rest sourced from reference TRBV7-7 and TRBJ1-1, is GAGVSQSPRYKVTKRGQDVTLRCDPISSHATLYWYQQALGQGPEFLTYFNYEAQPDKSGLPSDRFSAERPEGSISTLTIQRTEQRDSAMYRCASSVDSYTEAFFGQGTRLTVV.

The gene calls are TRBV4-2 and TRBJ1-2; 7 bases are shared with TRBD1. CDR1 is LGHNA, CDR2 YNFKEQ, per germline. This CDR3 contains 15 residues. V was pared by 0 bases and J by 8 bases, with 9 bases of the junction left unmatched. CDR3 sequence: CASSQELRGPYGYTF. The CDR3 DNA reads TGTGCCAGCAGCCAAGAGTTAAGGGGGCCATACGGCTACACCTTC.

The CDR3 is CASSLQGTSGYEQYF. The CDR3, as DNA: TGCGCCAGCAGCTTGCAAGGGACTAGCGGCTACGAGCAGTACTTC. The chain is built from TRBV5-1 and TRBJ2-7, with 11 bases fitting TRBD2. V dropped 1 base and J dropped 3; count of bases not matched to a gene: 3. Germline V lookup: CDR1 SGHRS, CDR2 YFSETQ. The CDR3 length is 15 residues. The variable domain in full, completed from reference TRBV5-1 and TRBJ2-7, reads KAGVTQTPRYLIKTRGQQVTLSCSPISGHRSVSWYQQTPGQGLQFLFEYFSETQRNKGNFPGRFSGRQFSNSRSEMNVSTLELGDSALYLCASSLQGTSGYEQYFGPGTRLTVT.

The chain has TRBV28 and TRBJ2-7, with D tentatively TRBD2 (7 bases). The CDR3 runs 14 residues. V lost 7 bases and J lost 4, with 17 bases in between. Germline V CDR1 and CDR2: MDHEN, SYDVKM. The CDR3 DNA reads TGTGCCAGCATTTCCGGGGGGACAAATTACGAGCAGTACTTC. It is translated as CASISGGTNYEQYF.

This chain joins TRBV5-1 and TRBJ2-3; D not certain. Germline CDR1 and CDR2: SGHRS and YFSETQ. CDR3 length equals 13 residues. V shed 2 bases and J shed 1 base, with 5 bases lying between them. This chain's CDR3 is CASSFTGTDTQYF. DNA for the CDR3: TGCGCCAGCAGCTTCACGGGCACAGATACGCAGTATTTT.

V gene TRBV7-2 combines with J gene TRBJ2-5; D perhaps matches TRBD2 (6 bases). The CDR3 length is 14 residues. Germline loops: CDR1 SGHTA, CDR2 FQGNSA. The V and J ends lost 3 bases and 2 bases respectively, with 10 bases between them. DNA for the CDR3: TGTGCCAGCAGCTTCCAGGGAGGTCAAGAGACCCAGTACTTC. It yields the protein CASSFQGGQETQYF.

The chain couples TRBV7-2 to TRBJ2-7; no clear D gene. CDR3 length equals 13 residues. Trimming removed 5 bases at V and 2 bases at J, with 10 bases between. Germline loops: CDR1 SGHTA, CDR2 FQGNSA. The CDR3 protein is CASSIDNPYEQYF. CDR3 sequence (DNA): TGTGCCAGCAGCATAGACAATCCCTACGAGCAGTACTTC.

This clone occurred a few times. Here the CDR3 DNA reads TGTGCCAGCAGCGAGGGACAGAGTAGCAATCAGCCCCAGCATTTT. This sequence encodes CASSEGQSSNQPQHF. V is TRBV7-9 and J is TRBJ1-5, with 7 bases aligning to TRBD1. Trimming cost V 5 bases and J 0 bases; bases outside gene matches: 4. CDR1 SEHNR and CDR2 FQNEAQ come from the germline V gene (reference sequence). The CDR3 covers 15 residues.

The chain links TRBV7-9 to TRBJ1-6, with 9 bases matching TRBD1. Germline loops: CDR1 SEHNR, CDR2 FQNEAQ (reference sequence). The CDR3 is 16 amino acids. Trimming removed 2 bases from V and 9 bases from J; junction bases left unmatched: 8. CDR3 in amino acids: CASSLSRTGASSPLHF. The CDR3 DNA follows: TGTGCCAGCAGCTTATCCCGGACAGGGGCGAGTTCACCCCTCCACTTT.

This chain links TRBV5-1 with TRBJ2-2; TRBD1 aligns across 10 bases. Trimming took 6 bases from V and 3 from J; bases not matched to a gene: 8. The CDR3 sequence is 16 residues long. Germline lookup yields CDR1 SGHRS and CDR2 YFSETQ. The CDR3 protein is CASNPGTGVYTGELFF. CDR3 nucleotides: TGCGCCAGCAATCCCGGGACAGGGGTTTACACCGGGGAGCTGTTTTTT.

CDR3 sequence reads: CASSPVRGQETQYF. The DNA for the CDR3 is TGTGCCAGCAGCCCGGTGCGGGGGCAAGAGACCCAGTACTTC. V and J are TRBV5-8 and TRBJ2-5, with TRBD2 identical over 7 bases. CDR3 length: 14 residues. Germline CDR1 and CDR2: SGHTS and YDEGEE. The V gene end was trimmed by 4 bases and the J gene end by 2 bases; junction bases not matched to a gene: 5.

This clone was detected once. V gene TRBV12-5 combines with J gene TRBJ2-7; no reliable D call. The CDR3 runs to 15 residues. Trimming took off 0 bases at V and 3 bases at J, with 12 bases between the two ends. The germline V gene encodes CDR1 LGHNT and CDR2 FRNRAP. CDR3 sequence (DNA): TGTGCTAGTGGTTTGGTACTGCCACGGTACTACGAGCAGTACTTC. This codes for CASGLVLPRYYEQYF.

V is TRBV27 and J is TRBJ2-1, with unresolved D. This CDR3 comprises 15 residues. CDR1 and CDR2 (germline): MNHEY, SMNVEV (reference sequence). The V and J ends lost 2 bases and 8 bases respectively, with 16 bases between them. CDR3 sequence (DNA): TGTGCCAGCAGTTTAGGTGACTTGTGGTCCCATGAGCAGTTCTTC. This gives the protein CASSLGDLWSHEQFF.

This chain links TRBV9 with TRBJ1-1, with D maybe TRBD1 (6 bases). The V end lost 4 bases, the J end lost 3 bases, and 16 bases lay between the germline ends. The CDR3 extends over 15 amino acids. Germline V gives CDR1 SGDLS, CDR2 YYNGEE. The CDR3 is CASSPLAGVDTEAFF. DNA of the CDR3: TGTGCCAGCAGCCCGCTCGCAGGGGTGGACACTGAAGCTTTCTTT.

The V and J genes are TRBV14 and TRBJ2-5, with TRBD2 matching over 8 bases. The V segment lost 0 bases and the J segment 5 bases; nucleotides outside the gene matches: 11. The CDR3 length is 17 residues. Germline V gives CDR1 SGHDN, CDR2 FVKESK. This chain's CDR3 is CASSQDYSGGIGETQYF. The DNA of the CDR3 is TGTGCCAGCAGCCAAGATTACTCGGGAGGGATCGGGGAGACCCAGTACTTC. The full variable domain, completed using reference TRBV14 and TRBJ2-5, is EAGVTQFPSHSVIEKGQTVTLRCDPISGHDNLYWYRRVMGKEIKFLLHFVKESKQDESGMPNNRFLAERTGGTYSTLKVQPAELEDSGVYFCASSQDYSGGIGETQYFGPGTRLLVL.

The chain is built from TRBV18 and TRBJ2-2; 7 bases line up with TRBD1. V trimming: 3 bases; J trimming: 1 base; junction bases outside the gene matches: 17. Per germline, CDR1 KGHSH and CDR2 LQKENI. CDR3 size: 20 residues. The CDR3 reads CASSPAGTDLSLKNTGELFF. Written as DNA, the CDR3 is TGTGCCAGCTCACCGGCCGGGACAGACCTATCACTGAAGAACACCGGGGAGCTGTTTTTT.

The chain links TRBV20-1 to TRBJ1-4; D remains ambiguous. Trimming shortened V by 1 base and J by 11 bases, and 8 bases separated the two germline ends. Germline V gene sequence: CDR1 DFQATT, CDR2 SNEGSKA (reference sequence). The CDR3 is made up of 11 amino acids. The CDR3 DNA sequence: TGCAGTGCTAGAGTGATGGGCAAACTGTTTTTT. Protein sequence: CSARVMGKLFF.

The rearrangement links TRBV25-1 to TRBJ2-3; 14 bases agree with TRBD2. Looked up from germline, CDR1 is MGHDK and CDR2 is SYGVNS. The CDR3 is 17 amino acids. The J segment lost 5 bases and the V segment lost 1 base, leaving 5 bases of the junction unmatched. CDR3 sequence (DNA): TGTGCCAGCAGTGAATTCTCAGGACTAGCGGGAGGAGATACGCAGTATTTT. This codes for CASSEFSGLAGGDTQYF.

This CDR3 reads CASSQLYNEQFF. The CDR3 DNA reads as TGTGCCAGCAGCCAACTTTACAATGAGCAGTTCTTC. The V and J genes are TRBV14 and TRBJ2-1; no reliable D call. Germline CDR1 reads SGHDN; CDR2 reads FVKESK. The germline V and J ends were trimmed by 2 bases and 4 bases, with 3 bases remaining between them. The CDR3 consists of 12 residues.

This clone appeared a few times. This chain joins TRBV18 and TRBJ1-5; D is uncertain. The V gene lost 6 bases and the J gene lost 5 bases, with 11 bases spanning the gap. CDR1 is KGHSH and CDR2 is LQKENI in the germline V gene. The CDR3 is 13 amino acids. The chain's CDR3 is CASSLDGDQPQHF. The CDR3 nucleotides are TGTGCCAGCTCCCTTGACGGAGATCAGCCCCAGCATTTT. The full variable domain, completed using reference TRBV18 and TRBJ1-5, is NAGVMQNPRHLVRRRGQEARLRCSPMKGHSHVYWYRQLPEEGLKFMVYLQKENIIDESGMPKERFSAEFPKEGPSILRIQQVVRGDSAAYFCASSLDGDQPQHFGDGTRLSIL.

This chain connects TRBV18 to TRBJ1-5; 7 nucleotides agree with TRBD1. CDR3 length: 14 residues. Losses at the gene ends were 5 bases for V and 2 bases for J; bases not matched to a gene: 3. Germline CDR1 KGHSH, CDR2 LQKENI. CDR3 loop: CASSLQGRNQPQHF. CDR3 DNA: TGTGCCAGCTCATTACAGGGGCGCAATCAGCCCCAGCATTTT.